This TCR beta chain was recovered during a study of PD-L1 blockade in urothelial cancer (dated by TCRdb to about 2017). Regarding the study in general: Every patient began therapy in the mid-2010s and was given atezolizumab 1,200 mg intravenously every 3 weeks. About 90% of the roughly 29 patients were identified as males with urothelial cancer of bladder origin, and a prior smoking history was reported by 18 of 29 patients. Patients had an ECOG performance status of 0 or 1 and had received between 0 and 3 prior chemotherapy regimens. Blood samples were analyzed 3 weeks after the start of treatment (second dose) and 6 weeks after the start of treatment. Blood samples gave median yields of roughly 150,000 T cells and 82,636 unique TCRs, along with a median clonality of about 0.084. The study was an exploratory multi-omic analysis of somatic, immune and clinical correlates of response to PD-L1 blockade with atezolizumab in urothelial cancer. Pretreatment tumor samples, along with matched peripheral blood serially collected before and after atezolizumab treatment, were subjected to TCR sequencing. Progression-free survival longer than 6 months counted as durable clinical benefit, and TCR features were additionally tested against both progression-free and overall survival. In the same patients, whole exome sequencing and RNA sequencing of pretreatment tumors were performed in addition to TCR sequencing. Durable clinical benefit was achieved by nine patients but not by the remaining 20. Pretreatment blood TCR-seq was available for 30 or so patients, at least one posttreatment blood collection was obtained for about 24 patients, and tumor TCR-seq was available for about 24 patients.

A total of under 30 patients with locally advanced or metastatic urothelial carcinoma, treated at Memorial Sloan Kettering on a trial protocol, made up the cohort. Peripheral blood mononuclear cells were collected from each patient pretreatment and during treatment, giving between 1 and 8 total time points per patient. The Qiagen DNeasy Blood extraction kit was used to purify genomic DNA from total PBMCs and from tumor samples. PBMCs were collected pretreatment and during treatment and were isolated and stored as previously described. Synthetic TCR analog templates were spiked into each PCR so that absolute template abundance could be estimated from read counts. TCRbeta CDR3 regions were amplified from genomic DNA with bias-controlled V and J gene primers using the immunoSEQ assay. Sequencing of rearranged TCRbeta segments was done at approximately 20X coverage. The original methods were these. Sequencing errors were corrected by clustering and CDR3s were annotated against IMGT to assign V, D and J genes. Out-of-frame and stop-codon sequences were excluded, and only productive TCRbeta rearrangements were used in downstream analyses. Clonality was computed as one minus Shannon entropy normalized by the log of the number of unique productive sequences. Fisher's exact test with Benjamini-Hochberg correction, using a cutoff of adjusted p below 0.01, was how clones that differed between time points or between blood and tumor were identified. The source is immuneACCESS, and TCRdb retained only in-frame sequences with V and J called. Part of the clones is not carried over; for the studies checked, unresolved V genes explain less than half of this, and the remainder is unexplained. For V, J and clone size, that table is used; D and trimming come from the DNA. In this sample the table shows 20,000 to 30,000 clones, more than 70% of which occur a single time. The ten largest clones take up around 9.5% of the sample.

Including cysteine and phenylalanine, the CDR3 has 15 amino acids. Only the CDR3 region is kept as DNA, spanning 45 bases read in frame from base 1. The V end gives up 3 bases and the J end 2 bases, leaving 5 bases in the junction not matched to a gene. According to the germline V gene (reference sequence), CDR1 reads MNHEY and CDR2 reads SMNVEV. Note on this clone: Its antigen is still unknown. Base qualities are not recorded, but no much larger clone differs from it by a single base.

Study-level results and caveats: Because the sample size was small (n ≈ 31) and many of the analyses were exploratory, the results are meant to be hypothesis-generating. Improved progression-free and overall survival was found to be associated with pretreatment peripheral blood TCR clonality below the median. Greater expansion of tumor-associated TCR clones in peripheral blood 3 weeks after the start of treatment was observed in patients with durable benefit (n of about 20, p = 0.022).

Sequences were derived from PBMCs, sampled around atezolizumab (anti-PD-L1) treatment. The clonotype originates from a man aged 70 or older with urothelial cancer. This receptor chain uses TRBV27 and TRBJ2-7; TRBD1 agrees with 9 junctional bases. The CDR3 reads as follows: CASSFPGQGTYEQYF. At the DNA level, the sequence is TGTGCCAGCAGTTTTCCGGGACAGGGTACCTACGAGCAGTACTTC.